One and the same sample provided the 9 T cell receptor beta chains below, sequenced in a study of blood T cells in healthy people across ages. The authors ran a second PCR of 7 to 11 cycles using a sample-barcoded 5' primer and a J-beta primer mix. MiXCR was run by TCRdb on the 5' RACE reads, yielding one entry per CDR3 protein. The sample yields fewer than 2 million distinct CDR3 sequences, more than 35% seen once. The sequencing sample was made of blood. These TCRs come from a human donor in good health.

This clonotype was detected only a few times. V is TRBV6-6 and J is TRBJ2-4, with D perhaps matching TRBD1 (5 bases). The end of the DNA fits TRBJ2-7 better, so the J call may be wrong. The CDR3 contains 16 residues. Germline lookup yields CDR1 MNHNY and CDR2 SVGAGI (reference sequence). CDR3 loop: CASSFRTGQIRDEQYF. Written as DNA, the CDR3 is TGTGCCAGCAGTTTTCGAACAGGTCAAATCAGGGACGAGCAGTACTTC.

The chain combines TRBV25-1 with TRBJ1-5; 8 nucleotides match TRBD1. With 4 bases clipped from V and 6 bases from J, the junction kept 5 bases outside the gene matches. The CDR3 runs 14 residues. In germline, CDR1 is MGHDK, CDR2 SYGVNS. CDR3 DNA: TGTGCCAGCAGTGGGACAGGGCCGAGTCAGCCCCAGCATTTT. It encodes CASSGTGPSQPQHF. The full variable domain, completed using reference TRBV25-1 and TRBJ1-5, is EADIYQTPRYLVIGTGKKITLECSQTMGHDKMYWYQQDPGMELHLIHYSYGVNSTEKGDLSSESTVSRIRTEHFPLTLESARPSHTSQYLCASSGTGPSQPQHFGDGTRLSIL.

The gene calls are TRBV14 and TRBJ2-1; D not certain. The CDR3 is made up of 15 amino acids. Germline V gene lookup returns CDR1 SGHDN and CDR2 FVKESK. V lost 2 bases and J lost 0, with 8 bases in between. The CDR3 DNA follows: TGTGCCAGCAGCCAATTGACAAACTCCTACAATGAGCAGTTCTTC. Translating gives CASSQLTNSYNEQFF.

This chain links TRBV28 with TRBJ1-4, with no clear D. In germline, CDR1 is MDHEN, CDR2 SYDVKM. This CDR3 is built from 19 residues. V lost 8 bases to trimming and J lost 4 bases, with 29 bases between them. The DNA for the CDR3 is TGTGCCAGCCTTCGCATGATAGGGTCCCGAACCGCCGATAATGAAAAACTGTTTTTT. It translates to CASLRMIGSRTADNEKLFF.

The chain recombines TRBV7-2 with TRBJ2-1; D not certain. The CDR3 sequence is 13 residues long. Germline V gene sequence: CDR1 SGHTA, CDR2 FQGNSA. V was clipped by 5 bases and J by 4 bases, with 9 bases between them. The CDR3 DNA reads TGTGCCAGCAGCCAGACTCTATACAATGAGCAGTTCTTC. Translated, it gives CASSQTLYNEQFF.

This clonotype was detected only a few times. The CDR3 bases are TGTGCCAGCAGCTTTACCGGGACGGCGTATGGCTACACCTTC. Translation: CASSFTGTAYGYTF. The chain recombines TRBV9 with TRBJ1-2; a possible D gene is TRBD1 (5 bases). V was pared by 4 bases and J by 5 bases, with 15 bases between. Germline CDR1 and CDR2: SGDLS and YYNGEE. This CDR3 contains 14 residues.

This clonotype has at least ten counts. This chain uses TRBV6-1 with TRBJ2-6; D possibly corresponds to TRBD2 (5 bases). Germline loops: CDR1 MNHNS, CDR2 SASEGT. V was cut by 6 bases and J by 4 bases, with 31 bases left in between. The CDR3 is 21 residues long. CDR3 residues: CASSLPGVSSYPVGGANVLTF. In nucleotides, the CDR3 is TGTGCCAGCAGCCTACCCGGGGTCAGTTCCTACCCGGTCGGAGGGGCCAACGTCCTGACTTTC.

Concerning this clonotype itself: At one end the junction does not follow the germline gene, possibly because of a read error. The chain links TRBV10-3 to TRBJ1-2; 10 nucleotides line up with TRBD1. CDR1 is ENHRY, CDR2 SYGVKD, per germline. This CDR3 comprises 12 residues. CDR3 loop: CALSDRGVGCTF. CDR3 DNA: TGTGCCCTGTCGGACAGGGGGGTTGGCTGCACCTTC.

This chain joins TRBV7-2 and TRBJ2-3; D unresolved. Looked up from germline, CDR1 is SGHTA and CDR2 is FQGNSA. CDR3 length: 14 residues. Trimming left V 5 bases short and J 0 bases short, with 9 bases between. CDR3 coding DNA: TGTGCCAGCAGCATGTACCAGAGCACAGATACGCAGTATTTT. Amino acid sequence: CASSMYQSTDTQYF.